This entry describes one T cell receptor beta chain. In the authors' workflow: Estimates of nucleated cell counts were drawn from the amplification of reference gene primers. The protocol was immunoSEQ multiplex PCR, while the TCRdb copy is restricted to in-frame clones and leaves out a portion. Clone size and the V and J calls come from that table; the DNA yielded D and trimming. The sample lists more than 75,000 clones, roughly four fifths seen once, with over 10% in the top ten. The data stem from a study of blood T cell repertoires in COVID-19. Background on the study: Researchers got acute and convalescent COVID-19 samples from the United States, Italy and Spain. The analysed material was cDNA or gDNA that came from T cells, B-cell-depleted T cells, or PBMCs.

The V end was cut by 5 bases, the J end by 5 bases, with 7 bases between. Germline V gene sequence: CDR1 MGHDK, CDR2 SYGVNS. This CDR3 region has 11 residues. The clonotype was recovered from a human donor in a cohort sampled during active COVID-19. The chain joins TRBV25-1 to TRBJ2-7; D unclear. The sample consisted of peripheral blood. The CDR3 protein is CASSTYNEQYF. The CDR3 coding sequence is TGTGCCAGCAGTACCTATAACGAGCAGTACTTC.